These 20 T cell receptor beta chains were all obtained from the same sample, sequenced in a study of regulatory T cells in long-lasting Graves disease. Time point denoted: newly diagnosed GD, antithyroid drugs for less than 3 months. From RNA extracted from PBMCs, the TCR library was made. To make TCR beta libraries, researchers used iRepertoire HTBI primers and Arm-PCR of CDR3 regions. TCRdb re-analysed the multiplex PCR reads in MiXCR, keeping a single row per CDR3 protein. The repertoire holds about 620,000 distinct CDR3 sequences, with 15% to 20% as singletons. The sample was also linked to a second study, of T cells in Graves' hyperthyroidism and ophthalmopathy.

Specimen: peripheral blood mononuclear cells (PBMCs), collected at new diagnosis, from a patient treated with antithyroid drugs. The source is a woman aged 25 to 39 with Graves disease.

This clonotype was detected only a few times. The rearrangement uses TRBV19 and TRBJ2-1, with 8 bases aligning to TRBD1. Germline V gene sequence: CDR1 LNHDA, CDR2 SQIVND (reference sequence). With V trimmed by 4 bases and J by 2 bases, 1 base remained unmatched. This CDR3 spans 14 amino acids. The CDR3 DNA reads as TGTGCCAGTAGTAAACAGGGGGCCTACAATGAGCAGTTCTTC. Translating gives CASSKQGAYNEQFF.

The rearrangement links TRBV5-1 to TRBJ1-5, with D possibly matching TRBD1 (6 bases). Germline CDR1 and CDR2: SGHRS and YFSETQ. Trimming pared 0 bases from V and 6 bases from J, leaving 16 bases between. The CDR3 totals 16 residues. CDR3 nucleotides: TGCGCCAGCAGCTTGGGGTCGCTGGGGGCCGGTCAGCCCCAGCATTTT. Translation: CASSLGSLGAGQPQHF.

This clonotype was seen many times. The V gene is TRBV11-2, the J gene TRBJ2-1; D gene unclear. The CDR3 has 14 amino acids. Trimming took 0 bases from V and 5 from J, leaving 8 bases between them. CDR1 is SGHAT, CDR2 FQNNGV, per germline. CDR3 residues: CASSLETMDNEQFF. Written as DNA, the CDR3 is TGTGCCAGCAGCTTAGAGACCATGGACAATGAGCAGTTCTTC.

In this sample, this clonotype turned up many times. The rearrangement uses TRBV28 and TRBJ1-1; D gene ambiguous. Germline loops: CDR1 MDHEN, CDR2 SYDVKM. With 4 bases removed from V and 5 bases from J, the gap between germline ends came to 17 bases. CDR3 length: 15 residues. CDR3 DNA sequence: TGTGCCAGCAGTTCCCCACCGGGAATAAAGACTGAAGCTTTCTTT. This encodes CASSSPPGIKTEAFF.

Ten or more counts support this clonotype. This may be a read error: a much more frequent sequence differs by one nucleotide. The J gene is TRBJ1-2, the V gene TRBV12-3 or TRBV12-4; 9 bases fit TRBD1. V lost 5 bases to trimming and J lost 4 bases; unmatched junction nucleotides: 2. This CDR3 region has 13 residues. The chain's CDR3 is CASSTTGGYGYTF. Written as DNA, the CDR3 is TGTGCCAGCAGTACGACAGGGGGCTATGGCTACACCTTC.

In this sample, this clonotype turned up a few times. V is TRBV30 and J is TRBJ2-1; D gene ambiguous. The CDR3 contains 15 residues. Germline loops: CDR1 GTSNPN, CDR2 SVGIG (reference sequence). Trimming left V 4 bases short and J 10 bases short, with 23 bases between. The CDR3: CAWTLQFRVPGEQFF. The CDR3 DNA is TGTGCCTGGACCTTGCAGTTTAGGGTACCGGGCGAGCAGTTCTTC.

This clonotype was found many times. The V gene is TRBV28, the J gene TRBJ1-1, with a tentative D call TRBD1 (6 bases). The germline CDR1 and CDR2 sequences are MDHEN and SYDVKM. The CDR3 extends over 14 amino acids. Trimming removed 7 bases at V and 3 bases at J, with 15 bases between. Written as DNA, the CDR3 is TGTGCCAGCAACCGAGGAGGGGGGTACACTGAAGCTTTCTTT. It yields the protein CASNRGGGYTEAFF.

This clonotype was seen only a few times. V gene TRBV7-2 combines with J gene TRBJ2-4; 7 bases line up with TRBD1. Germline values: CDR1 SGHTA, CDR2 FQGNSA. The CDR3 contains 12 residues. V dropped 6 bases and J dropped 9; count of bases not matched to a gene: 5. This CDR3 is CASRRGPGIQYF. CDR3 DNA: TGTGCCAGCAGGAGGGGGCCGGGCATTCAGTACTTC.

This clonotype was seen ten or more times. The chain employs TRBV28 and TRBJ1-5, with D unresolved. Trimming stripped 4 bases from V and 6 bases from J, with 13 bases between. Germline lookup yields CDR1 MDHEN and CDR2 SYDVKM. This CDR3 is 14 amino acids long. DNA for the CDR3: TGTGCCAGCAGTTCTTTCGTACGGGGTCAGCCCCAGCATTTT. This sequence encodes CASSSFVRGQPQHF.

The table lists this clonotype with many counts. The genes are TRBV5-1 and TRBJ2-3; D perhaps matches TRBD2 (5 bases). The CDR3 spans 16 residues. Germline loops: CDR1 SGHRS, CDR2 YFSETQ. The germline V and J ends were trimmed by 0 bases and 1 base, with 12 bases remaining between them. This CDR3 reads CASSLEVSSGTDTQYF. The DNA of the CDR3 is TGCGCCAGCAGCTTGGAAGTGAGTAGCGGCACAGATACGCAGTATTTT.

This chain connects TRBV11-3 to TRBJ1-1, with TRBD1 matching 8 bases. Germline V CDR1 and CDR2: SGHNT, YENEEA. This CDR3 spans 14 amino acids. After removal of 5 bases from V and 4 bases from J, the junction contained 6 bases not matched to a gene. CDR3 bases: TGTGCCAGCAGCCTGACAGGGGATCGCACTGAAGCTTTCTTT. It encodes CASSLTGDRTEAFF.

This clonotype was seen many times. The chain recombines TRBV2 with TRBJ1-3, with 7 bases identical to TRBD1. The CDR3 is made up of 15 amino acids. Germline assignment: CDR1 SNHLY and CDR2 FYNNEI. Trimming at V came to 5 bases and at J to 0 bases, leaving 4 bases not matched to a gene. The CDR3 loop is CASSPGQVSGNTIYF. CDR3 nucleotides: TGTGCCAGCAGTCCCGGACAGGTCTCTGGAAACACCATATATTTT.

This chain connects TRBV20-1 to TRBJ1-1; maybe TRBD1 (6 bases). Germline V CDR1 and CDR2: DFQATT, SNEGSKA (reference sequence). This CDR3 has 21 amino acids. V lost 4 bases to trimming and J lost 2 bases, with 35 bases between them. In nucleotides, the CDR3 is TGCAGTGCTACCGATCCCGGGACAACTCATTCCTTTGAGTTATCTAACACTGAAGCTTTCTTT. It yields the protein CSATDPGTTHSFELSNTEAFF.

J is TRBJ2-3 and V is TRBV6-1, with TRBD1 matching over 8 bases. The CDR3 extends over 14 amino acids. V dropped 10 bases and J dropped 0; count of bases not matched to a gene: 6. Germline-derived CDR1 and CDR2 are MNHNS and SASEGT. The DNA for the CDR3 is TGTGCCATCACAGGGGGGACCAGCACAGATACGCAGTATTTT. Translated, it gives CAITGGTSTDTQYF.

V and J are TRBV29-1 and TRBJ2-7; D is uncertain. Germline V gene lookup returns CDR1 SQVTM and CDR2 ANQGSEA. V lost 4 bases, J lost 5 bases, and 9 bases lay in between. The CDR3 runs to 11 residues. This CDR3 reads CSVVRANEQYF. CDR3 coding DNA: TGCAGCGTTGTTAGGGCCAACGAGCAGTACTTC.

This rearrangement joins TRBV19 to TRBJ1-5; weak D call: TRBD1 (5 bases). Trimming removed 8 bases from V and 0 bases from J, with 20 bases in between. Germline V lookup: CDR1 LNHDA, CDR2 SQIVND (reference sequence). The CDR3 is made up of 17 amino acids. CDR3 sequence reads: CASQGGGVTFSNQPQHF. As DNA, the CDR3 is TGTGCCAGTCAAGGCGGGGGGGTTACCTTTAGCAATCAGCCCCAGCATTTT.

V usage is TRBV15 and J usage is TRBJ1-1; D not resolved. V lost 4 bases and J 5 bases, leaving 11 bases between the germline ends. CDR1 LNHNV and CDR2 YYDKDF come from the germline V gene (reference sequence). The CDR3 consists of 13 residues. Here the CDR3 reads CATSTGVATEAFF. The CDR3 DNA reads as TGTGCCACCAGCACAGGAGTCGCAACTGAAGCTTTCTTT.

This clonotype was observed a handful of times. The chain links TRBV20-1 to TRBJ1-1; D remains unclear. The CDR3 covers 14 residues. CDR1 and CDR2 from the germline V gene are DFQATT and SNEGSKA (reference sequence). V lost 0 bases, J lost 4 bases, and 12 bases lay in between. This chain's CDR3 is CSARDREGATEAFF. The DNA of the CDR3 is TGCAGTGCTAGAGATAGGGAGGGAGCCACTGAAGCTTTCTTT.

This clonotype was seen repeatedly, ten times or more. The CDR3 nucleotides are TGTGCCAGCAGTTTCCGGACTAGCGGGGCTGGTGAGCAGTTCTTC. Amino acid sequence: CASSFRTSGAGEQFF. The V gene is TRBV27, the J gene TRBJ2-1, with 12 bases fitting TRBD2. J gave up 9 bases and V 3 bases, and 6 bases lay outside the gene matches. Germline-derived CDR1 and CDR2 are MNHEY and SMNVEV (reference sequence). The CDR3 loop spans 15 amino acids.

J is TRBJ2-7 and V is TRBV6-1; 9 bases agree with TRBD2. This CDR3 is 14 amino acids long. The V segment lost 6 bases and the J segment 5 bases; nucleotides outside the gene matches: 8. CDR1 is MNHNS and CDR2 is SASEGT in the germline V gene. CDR3 region: CASRVGTSINEQYF. The DNA of the CDR3 is TGTGCCAGCAGAGTCGGGACTAGCATCAACGAGCAGTACTTC.